The rows below give T cell receptor beta chains drawn from one sample of a study of blood T cells in healthy people across ages. TCRdb re-analysed the 5' RACE reads in MiXCR, keeping a single row per CDR3 protein. There are around 790,000 distinct CDR3 sequences in the sample; about 42% occur only once, and about 21% lies in the top ten. The source material was blood. Receptor source: a man aged 55 to 70 in good health. Both conserved end residues are part of each CDR3. Each record gives: CDR3 length, clone size, V gene, D gene, J gene, CDR3 DNA, CDR3 protein. A D gene is named only where the DNA matches it firmly. A clone size is listed for some rows: how often the clone was seen (once, few, many), or a class if it is expanded.

>12|NA|TRBV2|NA|TRBJ2-5
TGTGCCAGCAATCGGGACTCGGCGACGCAGTACTTC
CASNRDSATQYF
>13|NA|TRBV5-5|NA|TRBJ1-6
TGTGCCAGCAGCCGCCCAGGGAGTTCACCCCTCCACTTT
CASSRPGSSPLHF
>15|NA|TRBV11-2|NA|TRBJ2-7
TGTGCCAGCAGCTTAGATCCGGGGGCTATAAGGGAGCAGTACTTC
CASSLDPGAIREQYF
>14|few|TRBV5-1|NA|TRBJ2-3
TGCGCCAGCAGCTCCGTGTCCGCCACAGATACGCAGTATTTT
CASSSVSATDTQYF
>16|few|TRBV7-2|TRBD2|TRBJ2-5
TGTGCCAGCAGCCCCCGACTAGCGGGGCCTCAAGAGACCCAGTACTTC
CASSPRLAGPQETQYF
>15|many|TRBV29-1|TRBD1|TRBJ2-2
TGCAGCGTTGGAGGTACAGGGGGTACCACCGGGGAGCTGTTTTTT
CSVGGTGGTTGELFF
>14|NA|TRBV6-6|NA|TRBJ1-2
TGTGCCAGCATCCCCGGGGGAGGTACCTATGGCTACACCTTC
CASIPGGGTYGYTF
>14|NA|TRBV6-6|NA|TRBJ2-7
TGTGCCAGCAGTTACCTAGCAGGGGTCTACGAGCAGTACTTC
CASSYLAGVYEQYF
>14|NA|TRBV7-2|NA|TRBJ2-7
TGTGCCAGCAGCTTAGCAGGGGTCTGGAATGAGCAGTACTTC
CASSLAGVWNEQYF
>13|NA|TRBV20-1|NA|TRBJ2-7
TGCAGTGCCCCCGGGACAACTCCCTACGAGCAGTACTTC
CSAPGTTPYEQYF
>15|NA|TRBV12-3/TRBV12-4|NA|TRBJ1-5
TGTGCCAGCAGCCTGGGACAATATAGCAATCAGCCCCAGCATTTT
CASSLGQYSNQPQHF
>16|once|TRBV6-2/TRBV6-3|TRBD1|TRBJ2-3
TGTGCCAGCGAAGGAAGACAGGGATCCATGACAGATACGCAGTATTTT
CASEGRQGSMTDTQYF
>15|few|TRBV20-1|TRBD2|TRBJ2-5
TGCAGTGCTTCTAAGACTAGCGGGGGACAAGAGACCCAGTACTTC
CSASKTSGGQETQYF
>14|few|TRBV27|NA|TRBJ2-2
TGTGCCAGCAGGAATACAGCGAACACCGGGGAGCTGTTTTTT
CASRNTANTGELFF